The rows below give T cell receptor beta chains drawn from one sample of a study of blood T cells in healthy people across ages. A single record per CDR3 protein comes from TCRdb applying MiXCR to the 5' RACE reads. The sample shows 850,000 to 1,000,000 distinct CDR3 sequences, about 53% of them seen only once. Sample: blood. Receptors were obtained from a woman aged 55-69 years in good health. The CDR3 runs from the conserved cysteine through the conserved F or W. D genes are given only for firm matches. Clone size appears in some rows only: once, few, many, or a class for an expanded clone.

clone_size: .
v_call: TRBV30
j_call: TRBJ2-7
d_call: .
cdr3_aa: CAWSEFLFGYEQYF
cdr3_nt: TGTGCCTGGAGTGAATTCCTCTTTGGTTACGAGCAGTACTTC

clone_size: .
v_call: TRBV28
j_call: TRBJ2-1
d_call: .
cdr3_aa: CASISWIYNEQFF
cdr3_nt: TGTGCCAGCATTTCTTGGATCTACAATGAGCAGTTCTTC

clone_size: many
v_call: TRBV5-5
j_call: TRBJ1-4
d_call: .
cdr3_aa: CASSLGFSDEKLFF
cdr3_nt: TGTGCCAGCAGCTTGGGGTTCTCCGATGAAAAACTGTTTTTT

clone_size: .
v_call: TRBV5-1
j_call: TRBJ2-5
d_call: TRBD2
cdr3_aa: CASGLPPAGGRETQYF
cdr3_nt: TGCGCCAGCGGCTTGCCGCCTGCGGGAGGGAGAGAGACCCAGTACTTC

clone_size: .
v_call: TRBV20-1
j_call: TRBJ1-2
d_call: TRBD1
cdr3_aa: CSASRGQANYGYTF
cdr3_nt: TGCAGTGCCTCTCGAGGACAGGCAAACTATGGCTACACCTTC

clone_size: .
v_call: TRBV20-1
j_call: TRBJ2-1
d_call: TRBD2
cdr3_aa: CSAEKGTSGHNEQFF
cdr3_nt: TGCAGTGCTGAGAAAGGGACTAGCGGGCACAATGAGCAGTTCTTC

clone_size: few
v_call: TRBV4-1
j_call: TRBJ2-7
d_call: TRBD1
cdr3_aa: CASSQGQPFSYEQYF
cdr3_nt: TGCGCCAGCAGCCAGGGACAGCCGTTTTCCTACGAGCAGTACTTC

clone_size: .
v_call: TRBV10-3
j_call: TRBJ2-5
d_call: .
cdr3_aa: CAISRKGGEETQYF
cdr3_nt: TGTGCCATCAGTCGCAAAGGGGGAGAAGAGACCCAGTACTTC

clone_size: .
v_call: TRBV10-3
j_call: TRBJ2-3
d_call: TRBD2
cdr3_aa: CATRTSGTRADTQYF
cdr3_nt: TGTGCCACCCGGACTAGCGGGACTAGAGCAGATACGCAGTATTTT

clone_size: .
v_call: TRBV7-2
j_call: TRBJ2-7
d_call: .
cdr3_aa: CASSFGAYYEQYF
cdr3_nt: TGTGCCAGCAGCTTTGGGGCTTACTACGAGCAGTACTTC

clone_size: .
v_call: TRBV5-1
j_call: TRBJ1-6
d_call: TRBD1
cdr3_aa: CASSLRQGPSPLHF
cdr3_nt: TGCGCCAGCAGCTTGCGACAGGGTCCTTCACCCCTCCACTTT

clone_size: .
v_call: TRBV29-1
j_call: TRBJ1-5
d_call: .
cdr3_aa: CSVASSPGGSGQPQHF
cdr3_nt: TGCAGCGTTGCCTCGTCGCCGGGGGGGTCGGGTCAGCCCCAGCATTTT

clone_size: .
v_call: TRBV27
j_call: TRBJ2-5
d_call: TRBD1
cdr3_aa: CASSLGDRGQETQYF
cdr3_nt: TGTGCCAGCAGTTTGGGGGACAGGGGGCAAGAGACCCAGTACTTC

clone_size: .
v_call: TRBV7-6
j_call: TRBJ1-5
d_call: .
cdr3_aa: CASSSEGRAQPQHF
cdr3_nt: TGTGCCAGCAGCTCCGAGGGGCGGGCTCAGCCCCAGCATTTT

clone_size: .
v_call: TRBV7-9
j_call: TRBJ2-7
d_call: TRBD2
cdr3_aa: CASSLILAGVNTYEQYF
cdr3_nt: TGTGCCAGCAGCTTAATTCTAGCGGGAGTGAATACCTACGAGCAGTACTTC

clone_size: few
v_call: TRBV11-2
j_call: TRBJ2-3
d_call: TRBD2
cdr3_aa: CASSLAGLGGTDTQYF
cdr3_nt: TGTGCCAGCAGCTTAGCCGGACTAGGAGGCACAGATACGCAGTATTTT

clone_size: few
v_call: TRBV20-1
j_call: TRBJ2-7
d_call: .
cdr3_aa: CSARRVSYEQYF
cdr3_nt: TGCAGTGCCAGACGTGTCTCCTACGAGCAGTACTTC

clone_size: few
v_call: TRBV29-1
j_call: TRBJ1-1
d_call: .
cdr3_aa: CSVDPGTPAFF
cdr3_nt: TGCAGCGTGGACCCCGGGACACCAGCTTTCTTT

clone_size: few
v_call: TRBV6-1
j_call: TRBJ1-2
d_call: .
cdr3_aa: CASSDGLTKPGYTF
cdr3_nt: TGTGCCAGCAGTGACGGCTTAACCAAACCTGGCTACACCTTC

clone_size: .
v_call: TRBV2
j_call: TRBJ1-3
d_call: .
cdr3_aa: CASSENRAGNTIYF
cdr3_nt: TGTGCCAGCAGTGAAAACAGGGCTGGAAACACCATATATTTT

clone_size: .
v_call: TRBV12-3/TRBV12-4
j_call: TRBJ1-2
d_call: .
cdr3_aa: CASSPQGGGGYGYTF
cdr3_nt: TGTGCCAGCAGTCCACAGGGTGGTGGCGGGTATGGCTACACCTTC

clone_size: few
v_call: TRBV20-1
j_call: TRBJ2-7
d_call: TRBD1
cdr3_aa: CSARSSDRGSYEQYF
cdr3_nt: TGCAGTGCTAGGTCGTCGGACAGGGGGTCCTACGAGCAGTACTTC

clone_size: .
v_call: TRBV12-3/TRBV12-4
j_call: TRBJ2-7
d_call: .
cdr3_aa: CASTPDSSYEQYF
cdr3_nt: TGTGCCAGCACCCCGGACAGCTCCTACGAGCAGTACTTC

clone_size: .
v_call: TRBV7-9
j_call: TRBJ2-1
d_call: TRBD2
cdr3_aa: CASSLLRTSGKIINEQFF
cdr3_nt: TGTGCCAGCAGCTTACTTAGGACTAGCGGGAAAATAATCAATGAGCAGTTCTTC

clone_size: few
v_call: TRBV11-3
j_call: TRBJ2-7
d_call: TRBD2
cdr3_aa: CASSLEAGETYEQYF
cdr3_nt: TGTGCCAGCAGCTTAGAGGCGGGGGAGACCTACGAGCAGTACTTC

clone_size: .
v_call: TRBV2
j_call: TRBJ1-4
d_call: .
cdr3_aa: CASSTYRATNEKLFF
cdr3_nt: TGTGCCAGCAGTACCTACAGGGCAACTAATGAAAAACTGTTTTTT

clone_size: few
v_call: TRBV11-2
j_call: TRBJ2-5
d_call: TRBD1
cdr3_aa: CASSLVPWKGGVETQYF
cdr3_nt: TGTGCCAGCAGCTTAGTGCCCTGGAAAGGGGGCGTAGAGACCCAGTACTTC

clone_size: .
v_call: TRBV21-1
j_call: TRBJ1-1
d_call: .
cdr3_aa: CASSKASKAFF
cdr3_nt: TGTGCCAGCAGCAAAGCCTCAAAAGCTTTCTTT

clone_size: .
v_call: TRBV9
j_call: TRBJ2-3
d_call: .
cdr3_aa: CASSASTGTSTDTQYF
cdr3_nt: TGTGCCAGCAGCGCCTCCACAGGGACTAGCACAGATACGCAGTATTTT

clone_size: .
v_call: TRBV28
j_call: TRBJ1-5
d_call: .
cdr3_aa: CASRGQRHQPQHF
cdr3_nt: TGTGCCAGCAGAGGACAGCGGCATCAGCCCCAGCATTTT

clone_size: .
v_call: TRBV11-2
j_call: TRBJ2-7
d_call: .
cdr3_aa: CASSLIGPGAEQYF
cdr3_nt: TGTGCCAGCAGCTTAATAGGGCCTGGGGCCGAGCAGTACTTC